Each of the 22 T cell receptor beta chains below was sequenced from the same sample in a study of response to subunit inactivated influenza vaccine. In TCRdb, the RT-PCR reads were re-called with MiXCR into one record per CDR3 protein. This table has roughly 700,000 distinct CDR3 sequences, approximately 14% appearing once. The sequencing here drew on PBMCs from blood, taken roughly 12 days after vaccination. The origin of the receptors is a man in his forties or fifties who received an inactivated influenza vaccine.

The table lists this clonotype with a few counts. This rearrangement joins TRBV3-1 to TRBJ2-5; TRBD1 might be the D (7 bases). The CDR3 contains 15 residues. The germline gives CDR1 LGHDT, CDR2 YNNKEL (reference sequence). The V gene lost 4 bases and the J gene lost 1 base, with 13 bases spanning the gap. The CDR3 nucleotides read TGTGCCAGCAGCCCTGGAGGGGGCGGCCAAGAGACCCAGTACTTC. Translation gives CASSPGGGGQETQYF.

This chain links TRBV20-1 with TRBJ2-1, with D tentatively TRBD2 (5 bases). The ends were cut back, 6 bases at V and 0 bases at J, with 18 bases in the middle. CDR1 and CDR2 (germline): DFQATT, SNEGSKA (reference sequence). The length of the CDR3 is 16 residues. CDR3 protein: CSALERRGSSYNEQFF. CDR3 DNA: TGCAGTGCCCTTGAGAGACGTGGGAGCTCCTACAATGAGCAGTTCTTC.

The V call is TRBV11-2, the J call TRBJ2-1; D remains unclear. CDR3 size: 15 residues. Germline V gene data show CDR1 as SGHAT and CDR2 as FQNNGV. With 4 bases removed from V and 5 bases from J, the gap between germline ends came to 15 bases. CDR3 DNA: TGTGCCAGCAGCTCCTCCTACTTCTCACACAATGAGCAGTTCTTC. Amino acid sequence: CASSSSYFSHNEQFF. The full variable domain, completed using reference TRBV11-2 and TRBJ2-1, is EAGVAQSPRYKIIEKRQSVAFWCNPISGHATLYWYQQILGQGPKLLIQFQNNGVVDDSQLPKDRFSAERLKGVDSTLKIQPAKLEDSAVYLCASSSSYFSHNEQFFGPGTRLTVL.

This clonotype was counted only a few times. V and J are TRBV29-1 and TRBJ2-1; no reliable D call. CDR1 and CDR2 (germline): SQVTM, ANQGSEA. V gave up 3 bases and J gave up 1 base, with 4 bases separating them. The CDR3 length is 12 residues. This CDR3 is CSVDASYNEQFF. The DNA for the CDR3 is TGCAGCGTTGATGCTTCCTACAATGAGCAGTTCTTC.

This clonotype was detected only a few times. The chain has TRBV28 and TRBJ2-3, with D uncertain. This CDR3 spans 12 amino acids. The V gene lost 5 bases and the J gene lost 14 bases, with 17 bases spanning the gap. The germline V gene has CDR1 MDHEN and CDR2 SYDVKM. The CDR3, as DNA: TGTGCCAGCAGTCTCCCAGACACTCCCCCGTATTTT. Translation: CASSLPDTPPYF.

V and J are TRBV3-1 and TRBJ2-4; D is possibly TRBD1 (6 bases). This CDR3 has 20 amino acids. V lost 6 bases to trimming and J lost 0 bases, with 27 bases between them. Germline V lookup: CDR1 LGHDT, CDR2 YNNKEL (reference sequence). DNA for the CDR3: TGTGCCAGCAGTTCCCGCCCAACCGGACAGTCCAATTTAGCCAAAAACATTCAGTACTTC. Protein product: CASSSRPTGQSNLAKNIQYF.

V usage is TRBV6-2 or TRBV6-3 and J usage is TRBJ2-6; a possible D gene is TRBD1 (6 bases). The CDR3 length is 16 residues. CDR1 MNHEY and CDR2 SVGEGT come from the germline V gene. V lost 5 bases and J 3 bases, leaving 14 bases between the germline ends. CDR3 in DNA: TGTGCCAGCAGTCTCCCACAGGGCGGTGGGGCCAACGTCCTGACTTTC. It codes for CASSLPQGGGANVLTF.

The J gene is TRBJ2-3, the V gene TRBV9, with D perhaps matching TRBD2 (6 bases). The CDR3 spans 16 residues. V was clipped by 3 bases and J by 0 bases, with 14 bases between them. The germline gives CDR1 SGDLS, CDR2 YYNGEE. CDR3 nucleotides: TGTGCCAGCAGCGCCTTTAGCGGATCTAGCACAGATACGCAGTATTTT. Translation: CASSAFSGSSTDTQYF.

This clonotype was detected many times. The CDR3 loop is CASSPGLGGADEQYF. In DNA, the CDR3 is TGTGCCAGCAGCCCGGGTTTAGGGGGGGCAGACGAGCAGTACTTC. The chain combines TRBV14 with TRBJ2-7; TRBD2 might be the D (7 bases). The germline V gene has CDR1 SGHDN and CDR2 FVKESK. The CDR3 is 15 residues long. Trimming shortened V by 4 bases and J by 5 bases, and 18 bases separated the two germline ends. Full variable domain (missing parts from reference TRBV14 and TRBJ2-7): EAGVTQFPSHSVIEKGQTVTLRCDPISGHDNLYWYRRVMGKEIKFLLHFVKESKQDESGMPNNRFLAERTGGTYSTLKVQPAELEDSGVYFCASSPGLGGADEQYFGPGTRLTVT.

The V gene is TRBV10-3, the J gene TRBJ2-7; possible D gene TRBD1, 5 bases. V was clipped by 4 bases and J by 5 bases, with 9 bases between them. Germline V gives CDR1 ENHRY, CDR2 SYGVKD. This CDR3 has 12 residues. CDR3 sequence (DNA): TGTGCCATCAGTGGGGGCCCGAACGAGCAGTACTTC. Amino acids: CAISGGPNEQYF.

This clonotype was detected a few times. The chain recombines TRBV6-2 or TRBV6-3 with TRBJ2-1; D not certain. V lost 2 bases to trimming and J lost 9 bases, with 14 bases between them. Per germline, CDR1 MNHEY and CDR2 SVGEGT. CDR3 length: 14 amino acids. The CDR3 reads CASSYPKVGTEQFF. The CDR3 DNA reads as TGTGCCAGCAGTTACCCAAAGGTCGGAACTGAGCAGTTCTTC.

The genes are TRBV12-3 or TRBV12-4 and TRBJ1-6; the D is unclear. The CDR3 contains 12 residues. V dropped 6 bases and J dropped 5 bases, with 5 bases sitting between them. The CDR3 sequence: CASRDHNSPLHF. As DNA, the CDR3 is TGTGCCAGCAGGGATCATAATTCACCCCTCCACTTT.

A few counts support this clonotype. The V gene is TRBV30, the J gene TRBJ2-5; weak D call: TRBD2 (6 bases). V was trimmed by 1 base and J by 5 bases, leaving 14 bases between them. CDR1 GTSNPN and CDR2 SVGIG come from the germline V gene (reference sequence). The CDR3 covers 14 residues. CDR3 sequence (DNA): TGTGCCTGGAGTGGGAGGACTATAGCGGAGACCCAGTACTTC. It yields the protein CAWSGRTIAETQYF.

V and J are TRBV7-8 and TRBJ2-3, with D hard to call. Germline V gene data show CDR1 as SGHVS and CDR2 as FQNEAQ. The V gene lost 7 bases and the J gene lost 2 bases, with 10 bases spanning the gap. This CDR3 region has 13 residues. CDR3 in amino acids: CASTWTITDTQYF. The CDR3 region has the DNA TGTGCCAGCACCTGGACCATCACAGATACGCAGTATTTT.

This chain joins TRBV6-1 and TRBJ2-2; D might be TRBD2 (6 bases). In germline, CDR1 is MNHNS, CDR2 SASEGT. This CDR3 is 16 amino acids long. V lost 5 bases, J lost 5 bases, and 18 bases lay in between. The CDR3 region has the DNA TGTGCCAGCAGTACCCAGTTGGAGGGTCGAACCGGGGAGCTGTTTTTT. It codes for CASSTQLEGRTGELFF.

The chain combines TRBV4-2 with TRBJ2-5; D gene uncertain. Trimming took off 0 bases at V and 4 bases at J, with 9 bases between the two ends. Germline V gene sequence: CDR1 LGHNA, CDR2 YNFKEQ. This CDR3 is 14 amino acids long. In DNA form, the CDR3 reads TGTGCCAGCAGCCAAGATGGATATCGAGAGACCCAGTACTTC. It encodes CASSQDGYRETQYF.

This clonotype occurred a few times. The V gene is TRBV7-2, the J gene TRBJ2-7; D unresolved. The germline gives CDR1 SGHTA, CDR2 FQGNSA. V lost 4 bases and J lost 7, with 11 bases in between. The CDR3 is 12 residues long. CDR3 nucleotides: TGTGCCAGCAGCTCGGGTATTGGGGAGCAGTACTTC. Translating it yields CASSSGIGEQYF.

In this sample, this clonotype turned up many times. The chain carries TRBV15 and TRBJ2-2, with no clear D. Germline loops: CDR1 LNHNV, CDR2 YYDKDF (reference sequence). The CDR3 has 13 residues. Trimming pared 3 bases from V and 5 bases from J, leaving 7 bases between. DNA for the CDR3: TGTGCCACCAGCAGGGAGAGTACCGGGGAGCTGTTTTTT. As protein: CATSRESTGELFF.

This chain joins TRBV24-1 and TRBJ2-1; 12 bases map to TRBD1. CDR1 and CDR2 (germline): KGHDR, SFDVKD. Trimming removed 3 bases from V and 6 bases from J; junction bases left unmatched: 5. The CDR3 runs to 16 residues. This chain's CDR3 is CATSDPPGQGANEQFF. The DNA for the CDR3 is TGTGCCACCAGTGATCCCCCGGGACAGGGGGCCAATGAGCAGTTCTTC.

This chain uses TRBV28 with TRBJ1-5; tentative D call: TRBD1 (5 bases). Trimming cost V 2 bases and J 5 bases, with 13 bases left between them. The CDR3 totals 15 residues. Looked up from germline, CDR1 is MDHEN and CDR2 is SYDVKM. The CDR3 loop reads CASSLRAVRDQPQHF. The CDR3 DNA reads TGTGCCAGCAGTTTACGGGCCGTCAGGGATCAGCCCCAGCATTTT.

This chain connects TRBV5-6 to TRBJ2-7; D is undetermined. Germline CDR1 and CDR2: SGHDT and YYEEEE. The CDR3 is made up of 15 amino acids. Between the trimmed V and J ends, which lost 1 base and 2 bases, there was a span of 13 bases. The CDR3, as DNA: TGTGCCAGCAGCTTGTCGGGCACCTTCACCTACGAGCAGTACTTC. It encodes CASSLSGTFTYEQYF.

The chain has TRBV18 and TRBJ2-7; 8 nucleotides line up with TRBD1. Germline trimming cut 9 bases from V and 2 bases from J; bases unmatched to any gene: 3. In germline, CDR1 is KGHSH, CDR2 LQKENI. This CDR3 has 12 amino acids. The CDR3 loop is CASGTGTYEQYF. The CDR3 bases are TGTGCCAGTGGGACAGGAACCTACGAGCAGTACTTC.